The sequence of this T cell receptor (beta chain) was determined in a study of cytotoxic CD8 clonotypes in ibrutinib-treated CLL. Study context: There were roughly 10 relapsed/refractory patients and around 15 treatment-naive patients, and fewer than 18 were IGHV unmutated. A median around twelve months of treatment, range 6 to 36, preceded the collection of response samples.

TCRdb's table, derived via immunoSEQ multiplex PCR, lists solely in-frame clones and lacks some. The sample records 150,000 to 200,000 clones, 81% being singletons. The CDR3 has 17 residues. The junction had 14 bases not matched to a gene; V was cut back by 4 bases and J by 5 bases. Germline V lookup: CDR1 MGHRA, CDR2 YSYEKL. The clonotype was recovered from a human donor with chronic lymphocytic leukemia. The chain uses TRBV4-1 and TRBJ2-5; 9 bases fit TRBD2. The sequencing used PBMCs, collected after 12 months of ibrutinib treatment. The CDR3 region is CASSPGGARGGRETQYF. As DNA, the CDR3 is TGCGCCAGCAGCCCGGGGGGAGCGCGGGGGGGCCGCGAGACCCAGTACTTC.